Listed below are T cell receptor beta chains from one sample, sequenced in a study of shared clonotypes between healthy human individuals. Clones were sequenced by immunoSEQ multiplex PCR, and TCRdb holds only the in-frame ones, with some missing. The data contain fewer than 850,000 clones, about 96% of them singletons. The sequencing input was naive CD8+ T cells sorted from blood. All receptors come from a man aged 30 to 39 in good health. Both conserved end residues are part of each CDR3. A D gene is named only where the DNA matches it firmly. A row's size may be missing; if present it is once, few, many or a size class.

TRBV9	TRBD2	.	TRBJ2-7	TGTGCCAGCAGCGAGGGACTAGCGGGAGATTACGAGCAGTACTTC	CASSEGLAGDYEQYF
TRBV10-1	.	.	TRBJ1-4	TGCGCCAGTCAACAGGGACCCAATGAAAAACTGTTTTTT	CASQQGPNEKLFF
TRBV7-9	TRBD2	.	TRBJ2-7	TGTGCCAGCAGCCCTAGGACTAGCGGCTCCTACGAGCAGTACTTC	CASSPRTSGSYEQYF
TRBV2	.	.	TRBJ2-7	TGTGCCAGCAAAGGGATGGAGCAGTACTTC	CASKGMEQYF
TRBV30	TRBD2	.	TRBJ2-7	TGTGCCTGGACCGAAGGGACTAGCGGCGCCTACGAGCAGTACTTC	CAWTEGTSGAYEQYF
TRBV6-5	.	.	TRBJ2-7	TGTGCCAGCAGTTACTCGGCTAGCGCCTACGAGCAGTACTTC	CASSYSASAYEQYF
TRBV5-1	.	.	TRBJ2-2	TGCGCCAGCAGCAACGGGATCCAGACCGGGGAGCTGTTTTTT	CASSNGIQTGELFF
TRBV10-1	.	.	TRBJ2-6	TGCGCCAGCAGTCAGCTAGCGATCGCACAAAGTCGGGCCAACGTCCTGACTTTC	CASSQLAIAQSRANVLTF
TRBV27	.	.	TRBJ2-1	TGTGCCAGCAGTTTCCGAAAGGGGAAAGATGAGCAGTTCTTC	CASSFRKGKDEQFF
TRBV2	.	.	TRBJ1-1	TGTGCCAGCAGTTTCACACTAAAGGGACGCACTGAAGCTTTCTTT	CASSFTLKGRTEAFF
TRBV4-1	.	.	TRBJ2-7	TGCGCCAGCAGCCAAGAGGGTGGGGAAGGGTACGAGCAGTACTTC	CASSQEGGEGYEQYF
TRBV2	.	.	TRBJ2-3	TGTGCCAGCATACGGGTCGGGGCTGAGGGCACAGATACGCAGTATTTT	CASIRVGAEGTDTQYF
TRBV7-7	.	.	TRBJ2-2	TGTGCCAGCAGCTTGAAAGGGGCGTCCGGGGAGCTGTTTTTT	CASSLKGASGELFF
TRBV28	.	.	TRBJ1-3	TGTGCCAGCAGCCCTACCCCCAGCGGCAGCTCTGGAAACACCATATATTTT	CASSPTPSGSSGNTIYF
TRBV27	.	.	TRBJ1-4	TGTGCCAGCAGTATGGACAGTGCAACTAATGAAAAACTGTTTTTT	CASSMDSATNEKLFF
TRBV27	.	.	TRBJ2-7	TGTGCCAGCAGTTCCCTGGGGGCGGCGGGCGAGCAGTACTTC	CASSSLGAAGEQYF
TRBV4-1	.	.	TRBJ1-4	TGCGCCACCCGGGGAGGGGCAGAGCTGTTTTTT	CATRGGAELFF
TRBV4-1	.	.	TRBJ1-1	TGCGCCAGCAGCCCCGGACCGATGAACACTGAAGCTTTCTTT	CASSPGPMNTEAFF
TRBV7-9	TRBD1	once	TRBJ2-7	TGTGCCAGCAGCTTCACAGGGGGCGAGCAGTACTTC	CASSFTGGEQYF
TRBV28	.	.	TRBJ2-7	TGTGCCAGCAGTTTAACCCTGAAACCCCACGAGCAGTACTTC	CASSLTLKPHEQYF
TRBV5-1	.	.	TRBJ2-3	TGCGCCAGCAGCTTGGAAGTAAGCACAGATACGCAGTATTTT	CASSLEVSTDTQYF
TRBV14	.	.	TRBJ2-7	TGTGCCAGCAGCCTTATAATCGGAAGCTCCTACGAGCAGTACTTC	CASSLIIGSSYEQYF
TRBV7-3	.	.	TRBJ2-2	TGTGCCAGCAGCTTTCTAGATACCGGGGAGCTGTTTTTT	CASSFLDTGELFF
TRBV7-9	.	.	TRBJ1-5	TGTGCCAGCAGCTTAGTGGGTGTTAGCAATCAGCCCCAGCATTTT	CASSLVGVSNQPQHF
TRBV9	.	once	TRBJ1-2	TGTGCCAACACCGAGGTGGGAAATTTCGATGGCTACACCTTC	CANTEVGNFDGYTF
TRBV10-3	TRBD1	.	TRBJ2-7	TGTGCCATCAGTGAGTCGCCCGGGACAGTGGATTACGAGCAGTACTTC	CAISESPGTVDYEQYF
TRBV5-1	TRBD1	.	TRBJ2-7	TGCGCCAGCAGCTCCCGACAGGGGGTCTACGAGCAGTACTTC	CASSSRQGVYEQYF
TRBV27	.	.	TRBJ1-2	TGTGCCAGCAGTTACCGGGAGAGGGGGGGCTACACCTTC	CASSYRERGGYTF